This T cell receptor beta chain was obtained from a study of cytomegalovirus exposure and HLA in healthy donors. Looking at the study overall: Researchers previously reported finding roughly 120 million unique TCR beta sequences from about 200 million T cells.

Findings and limits, study-wide: Sequencing depth across donors, presence/absence analyses assumed, was roughly uniform.

Germline CDR1 reads SQVTM; CDR2 reads ANQGSEA. The CDR3 runs to 12 residues. V dropped 4 bases and J dropped 6 bases, with 12 bases sitting between them. With 60 Vbeta and 13 Jbeta primers, the PCR was carried out. Generated by immunoSEQ multiplex PCR, the TCRdb table keeps only in-frame clones and is missing some. The sample includes 150,000 to 200,000 clones, about 88% of them seen just once. About this clone itself: The antigen is undetermined.

J is TRBJ1-1 and V is TRBV29-1; perhaps TRBD1 as D (5 bases). The sample taken for sequencing was PBMCs. This receptor was identified in a woman between 18 and 29 years old in good health and CMV-seronegative. The CDR3, as DNA: TGCAGCGTTGGGGGGACTGCACCTGAAGCTTTCTTT. Its protein is CSVGGTAPEAFF.